A single sample gave rise to the 14 T cell receptor beta chains below, sequenced in a study of CD8 T cells in ankylosing spondylitis. TCRdb re-analysed the 5' RACE reads in MiXCR, keeping a single row per CDR3 protein. The sample has 250,000 to 350,000 distinct CDR3 sequences, around 20% seen once. Input material: blood, either unsorted or a sorted T cell fraction (not recorded which). The receptor source for this set is a female donor with ankylosing spondylitis or in good health (not recorded which).

The chain combines TRBV2 with TRBJ1-2, with D possibly TRBD1 on 6 matching bases. The V gene's germline CDR1 is SNHLY and CDR2 FYNNEI. CDR3 length: 12 residues. V gave up 6 bases and J gave up 5 bases, with 10 bases separating them. The CDR3 is CASRTTGYGYTF. CDR3 DNA: TGTGCCAGCAGAACTACAGGGTATGGCTACACCTTC.

In its sample, this clonotype was seen a few times. The J gene is TRBJ2-1, the V gene TRBV20-1, with 9 positions matching TRBD2. Germline V gene lookup returns CDR1 DFQATT and CDR2 SNEGSKA (reference sequence). The CDR3 length is 17 residues. With V trimmed by 0 bases and J by 4 bases, 10 bases remained unmatched. CDR3 region: CSARDQLRTSDYNEQFF. The CDR3 DNA follows: TGCAGTGCTAGAGATCAGCTGAGGACTAGCGATTACAATGAGCAGTTCTTC.

The rearrangement uses TRBV15 and TRBJ2-7; a possible D gene is TRBD2 (5 bases). Per germline, CDR1 LNHNV and CDR2 YYDKDF (reference sequence). The CDR3 spans 14 residues. V was trimmed by 0 bases and J by 5 bases, leaving 11 bases between them. The CDR3 spells CATSRDSGSHEQYF. The CDR3 DNA is TGTGCCACCAGCAGAGATTCGGGGTCCCACGAGCAGTACTTC.

This clonotype appeared a few times. The chain couples TRBV7-8 to TRBJ1-1; TRBD1 might be the D (5 bases). The CDR3 runs to 15 residues. Deletions cut 5 bases from V and 4 bases from J, with 17 bases between. CDR1 is SGHVS, CDR2 FQNEAQ, per germline. The CDR3 sequence is CASSPPRGWGTEAFF. CDR3 bases: TGTGCCAGCAGCCCCCCCCGGGGGTGGGGCACTGAAGCTTTCTTT.

This clonotype was detected a few times. The rearrangement joins TRBV12-3 or TRBV12-4 to TRBJ1-6, with no clear D. The CDR3 has 12 residues. V lost 6 bases, J lost 7 bases, and 7 bases lay in between. Written as DNA, the CDR3 is TGTGCCAGCAGGTTGGGAAATTCACCCCTCCACTTT. It is translated as CASRLGNSPLHF.

The J gene is TRBJ2-1, the V gene TRBV20-1; TRBD2 is a possible D gene (6 bases). The CDR3 totals 15 residues. The V end was cut by 2 bases, the J end by 6 bases, with 17 bases between. Germline V gene lookup returns CDR1 DFQATT and CDR2 SNEGSKA (reference sequence). CDR3 sequence: CSARPYGTGCNEQFF. The CDR3 coding sequence is TGCAGTGCTAGACCATATGGGACTGGCTGCAATGAGCAGTTCTTC.

Ten or more counts support this clonotype. J is TRBJ2-5 and V is TRBV10-3; D is tentatively TRBD1 or TRBD2 (5 bases each). The CDR3 totals 11 residues. Per germline, CDR1 ENHRY and CDR2 SYGVKD. V lost 4 bases to trimming and J lost 5 bases, with 5 bases between them. This CDR3 is CAISGGETQYF. In nucleotides, the CDR3 is TGTGCCATCAGTGGGGGGGAGACCCAGTACTTC.

The chain recombines TRBV3-1 with TRBJ2-5; D assignment may be TRBD1 or TRBD2 (7 bases each). Trimming cost V 5 bases and J 4 bases, with 14 bases left between them. CDR1 is LGHDT, CDR2 YNNKEL, per germline (reference sequence). CDR3 size: 14 residues. In DNA form, the CDR3 reads TGTGCCAGCAGCGGTGACAGGGAGGGAGAGACCCAGTACTTC. It specifies CASSGDREGETQYF.

On this clonotype: A read error may produce the germline difference seen at one junction end. The J gene is TRBJ2-1, the V gene TRBV11-3; perhaps D is TRBD1 or TRBD2 (6 bases each). In germline, CDR1 is SGHNT, CDR2 YENEEA. The CDR3 contains 13 residues. The chain's CDR3 is CASSLAGAGEQIF. The CDR3 DNA follows: TGTGCCAGCAGCTTAGCGGGGGCCGGTGAGCAGATCTTC. The full variable domain, rest sourced from reference TRBV11-3 and TRBJ2-1, is EAGVVQSPRYKIIEKKQPVAFWCNPISGHNTLYWYLQNLGQGPELLIRYENEEAVDDSQLPKDRFSAERLKGVDSTLKIQPAELGDSAVYLCASSLAGAGEQIFGPGTRLTVL.

The chain is built from TRBV7-8 and TRBJ2-5, with D unresolved. The CDR3 sequence is 11 residues long. V was shortened by 5 bases and J by 5 bases, with 6 bases between the two germline ends. CDR1 is SGHVS, CDR2 FQNEAQ, per germline. The CDR3 reads CASSGRETQYF. The CDR3 DNA is TGTGCCAGCAGCGGACGTGAGACCCAGTACTTC.

The gene calls are TRBV4-3 and TRBJ1-1; no reliable D call. The CDR3 loop spans 13 amino acids. The germline gives CDR1 LGHNA, CDR2 YSLEER. V was shortened by 4 bases and J by 5 bases, with 11 bases between the two germline ends. The CDR3 nucleotides read TGCGCCAGCAGCCTCTTAATGGAGACTGAAGCTTTCTTT. Translated: CASSLLMETEAFF.

This clonotype turned up a few times. The chain has TRBV6-1 and TRBJ2-4; TRBD2 matches 9 bases. In germline, CDR1 is MNHNS, CDR2 SASEGT. V trimming: 3 bases; J trimming: 8 bases; junction bases outside the gene matches: 5. The CDR3 has 14 amino acids. CDR3 loop: CASSDSGSGYIQYF. CDR3 sequence (DNA): TGTGCCAGCAGTGATAGCGGGAGCGGGTACATTCAGTACTTC.

The chain recombines TRBV12-3 or TRBV12-4 with TRBJ1-1; a weak D match, TRBD1 (6 bases). The CDR3 is made up of 14 amino acids. Trimming removed 5 bases from V and 5 bases from J, with 15 bases in between. CDR3 residues: CASSKTTGWTEAFF. The CDR3 DNA is TGTGCCAGCAGTAAGACTACAGGGTGGACTGAAGCTTTCTTT.

The chain joins TRBV7-3 to TRBJ2-3; TRBD2 is a possible D gene (5 bases). With 5 bases removed from V and 6 bases from J, the gap between germline ends came to 12 bases. The CDR3 has 13 residues. Germline CDR1 is SGHTA and CDR2 is FQGTGA. The CDR3 here is CASSRDVGDTQYF. CDR3 nucleotides: TGTGCCAGCAGCCGGGATGTGGGGGATACGCAGTATTTT. Full variable domain (rest looked up from reference TRBV7-3 and TRBJ2-3): GAGVSQTPSNKVTEKGKYVELRCDPISGHTALYWYRQSLGQGPEFLIYFQGTGAADDSGLPNDRFFAVRPEGSVSTLKIQRTERGDSAVYLCASSRDVGDTQYFGPGTRLTVL.